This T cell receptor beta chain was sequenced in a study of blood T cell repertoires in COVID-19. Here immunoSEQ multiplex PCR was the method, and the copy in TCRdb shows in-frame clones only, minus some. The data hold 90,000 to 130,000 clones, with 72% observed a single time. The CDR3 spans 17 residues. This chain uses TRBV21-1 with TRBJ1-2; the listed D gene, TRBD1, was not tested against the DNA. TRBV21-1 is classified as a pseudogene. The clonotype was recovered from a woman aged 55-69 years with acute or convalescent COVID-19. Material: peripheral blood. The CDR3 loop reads CASSKSLGTGVYYGYTF. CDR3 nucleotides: TGTGCCAGCAGCAAATCCCTAGGGACAGGGGTTTACTATGGCTACACCTTC.